This T cell receptor (beta chain) was sequenced during a study of OX40 agonist ivuxolimab in advanced cancers. Study-wide context: Previous treatment with anti-PD-1, anti-PD-L1 or anti-CTLA-4 therapy was allowed; over 35% had received some.

The CDR3 is 14 residues long. Germline values: CDR1 LNHDA, CDR2 SQIVND (reference sequence). V lost 5 bases and J lost 5, with 16 bases in between. The method was immunoSEQ multiplex PCR; TCRdb's version includes in-frame clones alone and lacks a portion of them. The sample lists about 71,000 clones; around 86% were seen once. This sequence was found in an adult with an advanced solid tumor such as melanoma, head and neck, liver or kidney cancer. The specimen comprised CD4+ or CD8+ T cells sorted from blood, sampled in a trial of the OX40 agonist ivuxolimab. The chain uses TRBV19 and TRBJ2-7; no clear D. CDR3: CASSELRWVDEQYF. The CDR3 DNA follows: TGTGCCAGTAGTGAGCTGCGGTGGGTCGACGAGCAGTACTTC. The full variable domain, in which reference TRBV19 and TRBJ2-7 provide the parts outside the CDR3, is DGGITQSPKYLFRKEGQNVTLSCEQNLNHDAMYWYRQDPGQGLRLIYYSQIVNDFQKGDIAEGYSVSREKKESFPLTVTSAQKNPTAFYLCASSELRWVDEQYFGPGTRLTVT.